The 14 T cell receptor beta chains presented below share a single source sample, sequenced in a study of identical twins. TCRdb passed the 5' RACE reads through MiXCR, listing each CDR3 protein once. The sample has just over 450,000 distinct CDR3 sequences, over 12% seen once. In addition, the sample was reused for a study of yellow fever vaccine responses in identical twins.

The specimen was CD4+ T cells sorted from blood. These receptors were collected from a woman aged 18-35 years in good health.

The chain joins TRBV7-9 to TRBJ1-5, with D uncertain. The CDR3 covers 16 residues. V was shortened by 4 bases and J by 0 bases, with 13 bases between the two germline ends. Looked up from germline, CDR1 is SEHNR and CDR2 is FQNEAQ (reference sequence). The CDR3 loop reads CASSSRRSYSNQPQHF. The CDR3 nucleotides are TGTGCCAGCAGCTCACGACGGAGTTATAGCAATCAGCCCCAGCATTTT.

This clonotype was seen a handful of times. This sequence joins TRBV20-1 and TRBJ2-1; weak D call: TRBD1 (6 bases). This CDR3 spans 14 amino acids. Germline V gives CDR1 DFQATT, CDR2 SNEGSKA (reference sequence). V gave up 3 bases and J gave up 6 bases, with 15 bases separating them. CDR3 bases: TGCAGTGCTAGGTCAGGGGAGCGCGTCAATGAGCAGTTCTTC. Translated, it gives CSARSGERVNEQFF.

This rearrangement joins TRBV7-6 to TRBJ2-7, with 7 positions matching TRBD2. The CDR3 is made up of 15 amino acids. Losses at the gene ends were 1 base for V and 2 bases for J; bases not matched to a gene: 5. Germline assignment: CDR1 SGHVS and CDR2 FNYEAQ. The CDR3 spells CASSLGGAGAYEQYF. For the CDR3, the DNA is TGTGCCAGCAGCTTAGGAGGGGCGGGGGCCTACGAGCAGTACTTC.

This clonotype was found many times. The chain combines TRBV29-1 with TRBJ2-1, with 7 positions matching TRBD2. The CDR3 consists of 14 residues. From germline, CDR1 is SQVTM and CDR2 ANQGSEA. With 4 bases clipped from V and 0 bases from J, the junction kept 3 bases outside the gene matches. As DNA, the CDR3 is TGCAGCGTTGTAGGCGGGAGCTCCTACAATGAGCAGTTCTTC. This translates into CSVVGGSSYNEQFF.

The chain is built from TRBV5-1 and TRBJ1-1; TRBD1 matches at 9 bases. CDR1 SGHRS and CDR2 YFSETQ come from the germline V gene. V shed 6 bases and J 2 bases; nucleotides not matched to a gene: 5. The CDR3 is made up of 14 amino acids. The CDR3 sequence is CASTPTGGNTEAFF. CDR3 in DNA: TGCGCCAGCACCCCGACAGGGGGAAACACTGAAGCTTTCTTT.

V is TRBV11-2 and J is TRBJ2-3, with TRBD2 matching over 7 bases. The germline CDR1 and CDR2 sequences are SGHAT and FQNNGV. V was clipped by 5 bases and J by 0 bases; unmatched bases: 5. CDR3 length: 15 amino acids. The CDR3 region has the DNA TGTGCCAGCAGCACCGGACTAGTCAGCACAGATACGCAGTATTTT. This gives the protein CASSTGLVSTDTQYF.

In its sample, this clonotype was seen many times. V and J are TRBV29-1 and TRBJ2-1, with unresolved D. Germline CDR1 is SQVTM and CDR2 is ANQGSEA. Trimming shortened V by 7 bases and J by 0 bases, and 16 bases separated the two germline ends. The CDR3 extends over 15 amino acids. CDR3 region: CSALPFPSSYNEQFF. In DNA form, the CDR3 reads TGCAGCGCCCTCCCCTTCCCCAGCTCCTACAATGAGCAGTTCTTC.

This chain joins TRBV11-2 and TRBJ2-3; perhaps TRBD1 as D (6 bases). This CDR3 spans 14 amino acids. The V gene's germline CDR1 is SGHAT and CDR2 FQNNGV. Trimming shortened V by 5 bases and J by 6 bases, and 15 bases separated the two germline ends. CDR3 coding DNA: TGTGCCAGCAGCGGGGGCAGGCCGTGGGATACGCAGTATTTT. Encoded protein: CASSGGRPWDTQYF.

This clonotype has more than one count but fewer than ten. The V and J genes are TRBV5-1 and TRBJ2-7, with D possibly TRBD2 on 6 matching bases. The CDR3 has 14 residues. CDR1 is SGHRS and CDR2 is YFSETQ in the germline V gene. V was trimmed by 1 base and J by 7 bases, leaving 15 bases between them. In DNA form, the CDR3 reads TGCGCCAGCAGCTTGAAGGGGCCCGGAGGGGAGCAGTACTTC. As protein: CASSLKGPGGEQYF.

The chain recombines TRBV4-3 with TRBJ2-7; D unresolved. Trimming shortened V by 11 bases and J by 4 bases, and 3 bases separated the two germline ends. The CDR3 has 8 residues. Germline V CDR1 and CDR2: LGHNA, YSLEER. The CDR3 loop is CAQYEQYF. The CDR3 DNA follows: TGCGCCCAATACGAGCAGTACTTC.

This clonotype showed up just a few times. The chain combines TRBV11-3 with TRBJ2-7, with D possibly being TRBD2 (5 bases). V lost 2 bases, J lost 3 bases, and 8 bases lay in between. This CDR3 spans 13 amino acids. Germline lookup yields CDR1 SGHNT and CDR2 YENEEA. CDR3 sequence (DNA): TGTGCCAGCAGCTTACAGGCGGGCTACGAGCAGTACTTC. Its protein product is CASSLQAGYEQYF.

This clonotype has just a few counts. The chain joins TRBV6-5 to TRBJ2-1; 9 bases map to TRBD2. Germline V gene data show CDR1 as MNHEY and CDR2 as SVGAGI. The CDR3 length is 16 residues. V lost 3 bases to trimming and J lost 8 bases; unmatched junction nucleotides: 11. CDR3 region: CASSYEAGGGRDEQFF. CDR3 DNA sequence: TGTGCCAGCAGTTATGAAGCGGGAGGAGGGCGCGATGAGCAGTTCTTC.

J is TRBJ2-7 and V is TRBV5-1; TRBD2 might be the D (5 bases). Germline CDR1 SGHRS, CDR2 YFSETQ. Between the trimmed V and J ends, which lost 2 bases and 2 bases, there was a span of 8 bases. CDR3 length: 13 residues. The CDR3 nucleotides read TGCGCCAGCAGCTTCACTAGTCCCTACGAGCAGTACTTC. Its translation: CASSFTSPYEQYF.

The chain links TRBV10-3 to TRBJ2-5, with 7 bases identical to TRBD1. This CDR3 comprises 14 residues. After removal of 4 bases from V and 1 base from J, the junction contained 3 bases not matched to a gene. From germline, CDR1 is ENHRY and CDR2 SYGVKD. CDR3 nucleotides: TGTGCCATCAGTGCGGGGACAGCCCAAGAGACCCAGTACTTC. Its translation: CAISAGTAQETQYF.